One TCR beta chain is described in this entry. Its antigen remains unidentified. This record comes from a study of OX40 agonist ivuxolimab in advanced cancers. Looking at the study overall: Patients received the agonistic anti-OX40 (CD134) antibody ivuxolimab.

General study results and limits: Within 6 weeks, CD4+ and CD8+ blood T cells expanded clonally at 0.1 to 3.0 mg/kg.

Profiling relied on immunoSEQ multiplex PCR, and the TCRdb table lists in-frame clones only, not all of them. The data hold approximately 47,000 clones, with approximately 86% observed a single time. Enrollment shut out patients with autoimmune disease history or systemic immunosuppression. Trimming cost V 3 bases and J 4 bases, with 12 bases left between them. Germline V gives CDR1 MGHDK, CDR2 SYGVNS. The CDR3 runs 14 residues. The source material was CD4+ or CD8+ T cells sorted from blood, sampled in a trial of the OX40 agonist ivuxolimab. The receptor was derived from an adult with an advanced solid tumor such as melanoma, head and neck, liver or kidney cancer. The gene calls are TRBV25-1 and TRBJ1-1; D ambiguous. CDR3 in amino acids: CASSDEKVATEAFF. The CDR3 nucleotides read TGTGCCAGCAGTGACGAAAAGGTGGCCACTGAAGCTTTCTTT.